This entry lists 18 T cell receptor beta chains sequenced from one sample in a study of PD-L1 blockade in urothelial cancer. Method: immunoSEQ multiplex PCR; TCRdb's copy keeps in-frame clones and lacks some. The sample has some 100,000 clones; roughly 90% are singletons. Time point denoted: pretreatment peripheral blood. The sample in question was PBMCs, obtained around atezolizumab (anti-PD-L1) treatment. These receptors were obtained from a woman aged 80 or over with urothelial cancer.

The CDR3 spells CASSSTATNEKLFF. CDR3 sequence (DNA): TGCGCCAGCAGCTCAACAGCAACTAATGAAAAACTGTTTTTT. The rearrangement joins TRBV5-1 to TRBJ1-4, with D unresolved. The V gene's germline CDR1 is SGHRS and CDR2 YFSETQ. V was clipped by 3 bases and J by 0 bases, with 6 bases between them. This CDR3 spans 14 amino acids.

The CDR3 nucleotides read TGCGCCAGCAGCCCGGGACATAGCTCTGCTGGGGCCAACGTCCTGACTTTC. Its protein is CASSPGHSSAGANVLTF. The V call is TRBV5-1, the J call TRBJ2-6, with D possibly being TRBD1 (6 bases). The CDR3 totals 17 residues. Germline CDR1 is SGHRS and CDR2 is YFSETQ. V was clipped by 4 bases and J by 2 bases, with 16 bases between them.

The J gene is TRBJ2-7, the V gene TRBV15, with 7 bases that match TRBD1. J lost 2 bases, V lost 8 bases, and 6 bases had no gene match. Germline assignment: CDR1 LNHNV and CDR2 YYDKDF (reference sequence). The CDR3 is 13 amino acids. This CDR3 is CATAPGQAYEQYF. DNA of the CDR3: TGTGCCACCGCCCCCGGACAGGCCTACGAGCAGTACTTC.

The CDR3 reads CASSFTQGLGLYTF. The CDR3 bases are TGTGCCAGCAGTTTTACCCAGGGGTTGGGGCTCTACACCTTC. The J gene is TRBJ1-2, the V gene TRBV2; D is perhaps TRBD1 (6 bases). The V end lost 5 bases, the J end lost 10 bases, and 20 bases lay between the germline ends. The CDR3 totals 14 residues. Germline V gives CDR1 SNHLY, CDR2 FYNNEI.

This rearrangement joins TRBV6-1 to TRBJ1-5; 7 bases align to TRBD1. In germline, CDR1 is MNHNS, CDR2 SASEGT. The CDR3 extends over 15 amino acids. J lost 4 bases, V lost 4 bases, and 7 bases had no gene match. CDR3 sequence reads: CASSVDRVGNQPQHF. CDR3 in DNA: TGTGCCAGCAGTGTTGACAGGGTAGGTAATCAGCCCCAGCATTTT.

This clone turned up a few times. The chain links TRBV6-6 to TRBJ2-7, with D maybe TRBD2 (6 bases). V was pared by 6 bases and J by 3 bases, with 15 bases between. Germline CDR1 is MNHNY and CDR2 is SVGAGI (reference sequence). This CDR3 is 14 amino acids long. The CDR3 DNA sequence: TGTGCCAGCAGCCCTCTAGCGCCGGGCTACGAGCAGTACTTC. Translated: CASSPLAPGYEQYF.

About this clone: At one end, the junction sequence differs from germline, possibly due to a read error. In DNA, the CDR3 is TGCAGTGCTAGAAACCCACCAGGGGGCGACTTT. Amino acids: CSARNPPGGDF. The J gene is TRBJ1-1, the V gene TRBV20-1; 8 nucleotides match TRBD1. The CDR3 runs 11 residues. Per the germline V gene, CDR1 is DFQATT and CDR2 is SNEGSKA (reference sequence).

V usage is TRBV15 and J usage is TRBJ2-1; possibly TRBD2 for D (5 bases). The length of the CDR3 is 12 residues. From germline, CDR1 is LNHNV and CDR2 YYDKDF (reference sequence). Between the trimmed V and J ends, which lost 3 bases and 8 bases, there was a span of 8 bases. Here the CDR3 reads CATSRGEDEQFF. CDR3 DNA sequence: TGTGCCACCAGCAGGGGAGAGGATGAGCAGTTCTTC.

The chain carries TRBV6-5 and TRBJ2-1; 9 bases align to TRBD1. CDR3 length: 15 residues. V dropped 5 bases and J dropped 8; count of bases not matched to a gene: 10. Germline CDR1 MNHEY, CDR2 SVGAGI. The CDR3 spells CASSNGQGIRDEQFF. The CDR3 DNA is TGTGCCAGCAGTAACGGACAGGGGATAAGGGATGAGCAGTTCTTC.

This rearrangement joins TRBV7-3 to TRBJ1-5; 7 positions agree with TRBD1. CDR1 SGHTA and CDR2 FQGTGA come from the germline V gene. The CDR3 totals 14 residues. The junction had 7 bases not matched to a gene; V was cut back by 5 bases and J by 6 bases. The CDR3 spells CASSPSTGPQPQHF. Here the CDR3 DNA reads TGTGCCAGCAGCCCGTCGACAGGGCCTCAGCCCCAGCATTTT.

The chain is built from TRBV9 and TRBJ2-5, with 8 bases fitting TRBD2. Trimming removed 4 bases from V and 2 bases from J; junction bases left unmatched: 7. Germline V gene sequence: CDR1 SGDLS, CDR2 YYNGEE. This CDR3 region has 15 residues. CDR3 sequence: CASSQRERLQETQYF. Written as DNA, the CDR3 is TGTGCCAGCAGCCAGCGGGAGAGGCTACAAGAGACCCAGTACTTC.

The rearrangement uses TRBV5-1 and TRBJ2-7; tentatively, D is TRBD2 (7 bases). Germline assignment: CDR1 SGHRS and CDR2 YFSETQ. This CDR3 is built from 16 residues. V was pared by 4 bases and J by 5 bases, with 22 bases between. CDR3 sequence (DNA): TGCGCCAGCAGCCACCAGAGGGGGGGGATTCGCCACGAGCAGTACTTC. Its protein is CASSHQRGGIRHEQYF.

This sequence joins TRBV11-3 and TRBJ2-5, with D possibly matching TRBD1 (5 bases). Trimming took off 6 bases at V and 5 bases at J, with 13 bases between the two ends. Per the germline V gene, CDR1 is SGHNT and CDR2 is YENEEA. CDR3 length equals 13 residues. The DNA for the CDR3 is TGTGCCAGCAGTACCCGCAGGGCGGAGACCCAGTACTTC. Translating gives CASSTRRAETQYF. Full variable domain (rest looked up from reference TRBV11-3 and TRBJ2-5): EAGVVQSPRYKIIEKKQPVAFWCNPISGHNTLYWYLQNLGQGPELLIRYENEEAVDDSQLPKDRFSAERLKGVDSTLKIQPAELGDSAVYLCASSTRRAETQYFGPGTRLLVL.

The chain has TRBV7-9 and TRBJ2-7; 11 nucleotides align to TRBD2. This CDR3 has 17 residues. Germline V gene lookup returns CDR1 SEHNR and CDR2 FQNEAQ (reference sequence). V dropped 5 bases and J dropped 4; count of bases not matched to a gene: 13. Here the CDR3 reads CASSPKVAGGLPYEQYF. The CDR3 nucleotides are TGTGCCAGCAGCCCCAAAGTAGCGGGAGGGCTTCCATACGAGCAGTACTTC.

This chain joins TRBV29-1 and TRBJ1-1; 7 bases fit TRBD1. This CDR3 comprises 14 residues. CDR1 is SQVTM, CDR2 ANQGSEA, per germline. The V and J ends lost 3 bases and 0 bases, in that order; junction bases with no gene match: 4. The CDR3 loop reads CSVDTGTVNTEAFF. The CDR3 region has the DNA TGCAGCGTTGATACCGGGACAGTGAACACTGAAGCTTTCTTT. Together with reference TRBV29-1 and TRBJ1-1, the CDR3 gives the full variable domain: SAVISQKPSRDICQRGTSLTIQCQVDSQVTMMFWYRQQPGQSLTLIATANQGSEATYESGFVIDKFPISRPNLTFSTLTVSNMSPEDSSIYLCSVDTGTVNTEAFFGQGTRLTVV.

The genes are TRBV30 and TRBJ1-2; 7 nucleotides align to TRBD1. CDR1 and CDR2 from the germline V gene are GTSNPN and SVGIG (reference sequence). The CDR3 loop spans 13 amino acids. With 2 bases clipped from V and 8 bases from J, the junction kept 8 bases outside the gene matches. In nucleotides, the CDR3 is TGTGCCTGGAGTAATTTACAGGGGAACGGCTACACCTTC. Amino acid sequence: CAWSNLQGNGYTF.

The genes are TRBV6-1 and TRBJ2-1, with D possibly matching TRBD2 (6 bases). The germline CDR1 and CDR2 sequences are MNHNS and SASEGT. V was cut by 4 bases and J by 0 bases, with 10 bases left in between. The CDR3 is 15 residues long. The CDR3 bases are TGTGCCAGCAGTGTGGTGGGAGGCTCCTACAATGAGCAGTTCTTC. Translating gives CASSVVGGSYNEQFF.

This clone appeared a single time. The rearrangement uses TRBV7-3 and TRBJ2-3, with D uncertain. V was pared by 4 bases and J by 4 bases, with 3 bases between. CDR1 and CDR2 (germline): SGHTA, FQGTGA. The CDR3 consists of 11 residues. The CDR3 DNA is TGTGCCAGCAGCTCCTCAGATACGCAGTATTTT. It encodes CASSSSDTQYF.